This T cell receptor (beta chain) was recorded in a study of cytomegalovirus exposure and HLA in healthy donors. Both 60 Vbeta primers and 13 Jbeta primers went into the PCR. Using immunoSEQ multiplex PCR, the repertoire was profiled, and TCRdb retains in-frame clones only, with some absent. This sample carries around 200,000 clones, around 74% of them seen once, and the ten largest clones take 2.9%. Donors counted as nominally healthy when sampled, yet unrecorded immune exposures were likely. Sequencing was performed on PBMCs. The TCR sequence derives from a male donor in good health and CMV-seronegative.

The CDR3 loop is CAIKGGTGSSYEQYF. For the CDR3, the DNA is TGTGCCATCAAGGGAGGGACAGGTTCTAGTTACGAGCAGTACTTC. The chain uses TRBV10-3 and TRBJ2-5, with D maybe TRBD1 (8 bases). The J call may be wrong; the DNA end is better matched by TRBJ2-7. This CDR3 has 15 amino acids. Germline V gene lookup returns CDR1 ENHRY and CDR2 SYGVKD.